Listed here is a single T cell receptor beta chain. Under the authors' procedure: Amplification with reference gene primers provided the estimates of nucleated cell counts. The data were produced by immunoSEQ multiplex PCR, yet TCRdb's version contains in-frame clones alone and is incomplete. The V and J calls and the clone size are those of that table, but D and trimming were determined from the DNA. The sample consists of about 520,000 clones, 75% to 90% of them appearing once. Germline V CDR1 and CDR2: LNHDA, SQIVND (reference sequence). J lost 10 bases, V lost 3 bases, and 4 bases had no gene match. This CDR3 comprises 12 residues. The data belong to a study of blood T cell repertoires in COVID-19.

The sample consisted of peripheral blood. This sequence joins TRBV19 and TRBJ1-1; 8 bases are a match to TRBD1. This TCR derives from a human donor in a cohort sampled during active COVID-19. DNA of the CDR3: TGTGCCAGTAGTATGTTACAGGGGGTAGCTTTCTTT. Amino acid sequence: CASSMLQGVAFF.